This TCR beta chain came from a study of early T cells in non-severe SARS-CoV-2 infection. This clonotype was counted ten times or more. The target antigen is unknown. J was trimmed by 4 bases and V by 8 bases; bases with no gene match: 8. CDR1 and CDR2 from the germline V gene are MNHEY and SVGEGT. This CDR3 spans 14 amino acids. Researchers attached unique molecular identifiers to individual cDNA molecules. From the 5' RACE reads, TCRdb called clonotypes with MiXCR, one entry per CDR3 protein. The data hold about 19,000 distinct CDR3 sequences, with roughly 4.4% observed a single time. Study-level points and caveats: Using VDJdb, the matching emphasized anti-spike CD8 responses while missing private and CD4 specificities.

The receptor was derived from an adult who was a healthcare worker with PCR-confirmed SARS-CoV-2 infection or an uninfected control (not recorded which). Sequenced material: whole blood. The chain employs TRBV6-2 or TRBV6-3 and TRBJ1-5; 7 positions match TRBD1. Here the CDR3 DNA reads TGTGCCAGCGGATTATTACAGGGGAATCAGCCCCAGCATTTT. Translated, it gives CASGLLQGNQPQHF.